Presented here are 24 T cell receptor beta chains from one specimen sequenced in a study of identical twins. TCRdb re-called the 5' RACE reads with MiXCR, one entry per CDR3 protein. The profile shows some 190,000 distinct CDR3 sequences, approximately 16% of them singletons. This same sample was also part of a study on T cells expressing NK-cell markers.

The sequenced material came from CD8+ T cells sorted from blood. These receptors originate from a woman aged 18-30 years in good health.

This clonotype was detected only a few times. V gene TRBV7-9 combines with J gene TRBJ2-3; 9 bases are a match to TRBD2. Trimming removed 1 base from V and 2 bases from J; junction bases left unmatched: 4. This CDR3 is built from 16 residues. Germline V gene lookup returns CDR1 SEHNR and CDR2 FQNEAQ (reference sequence). This chain's CDR3 is CASSLDPSGTTDTQYF. The CDR3 bases are TGTGCCAGCAGCTTAGATCCTAGCGGGACCACAGATACGCAGTATTTT.

The V and J genes are TRBV6-2 or TRBV6-3 and TRBJ2-7, with D unclear. The CDR3 is 12 amino acids. From germline, CDR1 is MNHEY and CDR2 SVGEGT. Trimming shortened V by 6 bases and J by 5 bases, and 11 bases separated the two germline ends. The CDR3 protein is CASRRAGDEQYF. As DNA, the CDR3 is TGTGCCAGCAGAAGGGCCGGAGACGAGCAGTACTTC.

The chain joins TRBV29-1 to TRBJ2-7; D unclear. V was shortened by 3 bases and J by 4 bases, with 13 bases between the two germline ends. This CDR3 has 13 residues. The germline CDR1 and CDR2 sequences are SQVTM and ANQGSEA. In DNA, the CDR3 is TGCAGCGTTGATCTTCCGGGTAGGTACGAGCAGTACTTC. This translates into CSVDLPGRYEQYF.

The chain recombines TRBV6-5 with TRBJ2-3; D is perhaps TRBD1 or TRBD2 (6 bases each). CDR3 size: 15 residues. Trimming pared 0 bases from V and 4 bases from J, leaving 11 bases between. The germline V gene encodes CDR1 MNHEY and CDR2 SVGAGI. The chain's CDR3 is CASSYSVGGADTQYF. The DNA for the CDR3 is TGTGCCAGCAGTTACTCGGTGGGGGGCGCAGATACGCAGTATTTT.

This clonotype has more than one count but fewer than ten. The chain joins TRBV14 to TRBJ2-7, with D possibly matching TRBD1 (5 bases). V lost 6 bases and J 3 bases, leaving 12 bases between the germline ends. The CDR3 spans 13 residues. CDR1 is SGHDN and CDR2 is FVKESK in the germline V gene. The CDR3 DNA reads as TGTGCCAGCAGGAATAGCAGGGACTACGAGCAGTACTTC. This sequence encodes CASRNSRDYEQYF.

The chain joins TRBV12-3 or TRBV12-4 to TRBJ1-2, with 9 bases fitting TRBD1. V gave up 0 bases and J gave up 4 bases; unmatched junction bases: 0. The CDR3 is made up of 14 amino acids. The CDR3 region is CASSLADRGYGYTF. For the CDR3, the DNA is TGTGCCAGCAGTTTAGCGGACAGGGGCTATGGCTACACCTTC.

The V call is TRBV19, the J call TRBJ2-1; 10 nucleotides match TRBD2. The CDR3 covers 16 residues. Germline CDR1 and CDR2: LNHDA and SQIVND (reference sequence). V shed 5 bases, J shed 4 bases, and the junction held 8 bases outside the gene matches. The CDR3 DNA sequence: TGTGCCAGTAGTCTATCTTGGACTAGCGGATACAATGAGCAGTTCTTC. Protein product: CASSLSWTSGYNEQFF. The full variable domain, with the rest looked up from reference TRBV19 and TRBJ2-1, is DGGITQSPKYLFRKEGQNVTLSCEQNLNHDAMYWYRQDPGQGLRLIYYSQIVNDFQKGDIAEGYSVSREKKESFPLTVTSAQKNPTAFYLCASSLSWTSGYNEQFFGPGTRLTVL.

For the CDR3, the DNA is TGTGCCAGCAGCCAATTGTTGGTCGTGGGGTACAATGAGCAGTTCTTC. Translation gives CASSQLLVVGYNEQFF. The rearrangement uses TRBV3-1 and TRBJ2-1; the D is unclear. Germline-derived CDR1 and CDR2 are LGHDT and YNNKEL (reference sequence). V was clipped by 2 bases and J by 4 bases, with 15 bases between them. CDR3 length: 16 amino acids.

V usage is TRBV29-1 and J usage is TRBJ2-1; 13 bases are a match to TRBD2. Per the germline V gene, CDR1 is SQVTM and CDR2 is ANQGSEA. This CDR3 has 14 residues. The J segment lost 4 bases and the V segment lost 3 bases, leaving 0 bases of the junction unmatched. The chain's CDR3 is CSVEGLAGYNEQFF. The CDR3 DNA follows: TGCAGCGTTGAGGGACTAGCGGGATACAATGAGCAGTTCTTC.

This sequence joins TRBV21-1 and TRBJ2-5; the table's D call of TRBD1 was not tested on the DNA. TRBV21-1 is labeled a pseudogene. The CDR3 has 14 amino acids. The CDR3 spells CASSNFRGQETQYF. In DNA, the CDR3 is TGTGCCAGCAGCAACTTTCGGGGGCAAGAGACCCAGTACTTC.

The gene calls are TRBV7-7 and TRBJ2-1; 8 positions agree with TRBD2. V shed 5 bases and J 5 bases; nucleotides not matched to a gene: 11. Germline V lookup: CDR1 SSHAT, CDR2 FNYEAQ (reference sequence). The CDR3 covers 16 residues. The CDR3 loop is CASSLGAAGVHNEQFF. The CDR3 DNA follows: TGTGCCAGCAGCCTAGGGGCAGCGGGAGTCCACAATGAGCAGTTCTTC.

The rearrangement links TRBV7-8 to TRBJ2-5; 11 bases match TRBD2. Germline CDR1 and CDR2: SGHVS and FQNEAQ. The CDR3 totals 19 residues. V lost 2 bases to trimming and J lost 2 bases; unmatched junction nucleotides: 13. This chain's CDR3 is CASSLFRTSGGDLQETQYF. The DNA for the CDR3 is TGTGCCAGCAGCTTATTTCGTACTAGCGGGGGCGACTTACAAGAGACCCAGTACTTC.

This clonotype has a handful of counts. V and J are TRBV24-1 and TRBJ2-1; possibly TRBD2 for D (5 bases). Germline V gives CDR1 KGHDR, CDR2 SFDVKD. The V and J ends lost 4 bases and 8 bases respectively, with 14 bases between them. The CDR3 totals 14 residues. The DNA of the CDR3 is TGTGCCACCAGTGACCCTCAGCTCGGGGATGAGCAGTTCTTC. This codes for CATSDPQLGDEQFF.

This clonotype was counted between two and nine times. The chain has TRBV6-5 and TRBJ2-3, with unresolved D. Germline CDR1 is MNHEY and CDR2 is SVGAGI. The V end lost 0 bases, the J end lost 2 bases, and 12 bases lay between the germline ends. CDR3 size: 16 residues. CDR3 region: CASSYSLAGDTDTQYF. CDR3 sequence (DNA): TGTGCCAGCAGTTACTCCTTGGCAGGAGACACAGATACGCAGTATTTT.

This clonotype was counted a few times. This CDR3 reads CASSVPGNTEAFF. As DNA, the CDR3 is TGTGCCAGCAGCGTTCCAGGAAACACTGAAGCTTTCTTT. The V gene is TRBV9, the J gene TRBJ1-1, with D hard to call. The CDR3 has 13 amino acids. The germline CDR1 and CDR2 sequences are SGDLS and YYNGEE. V lost 2 bases, J lost 2 bases, and 7 bases lay in between.

The table lists this clonotype with a few counts. J is TRBJ2-7 and V is TRBV6-1; 8 nucleotides match TRBD2. Germline CDR1 is MNHNS and CDR2 is SASEGT. V was pared by 5 bases and J by 5 bases, with 8 bases of the junction left unmatched. The CDR3 is 14 amino acids. The CDR3 sequence: CASSTGRASNEQYF. The CDR3 bases are TGTGCCAGCAGTACCGGGAGGGCCTCTAACGAGCAGTACTTC.

This clonotype came up many times. The CDR3 DNA reads TGCAGTGCTAGAGCATCGGGACTAGCGGGGGGGCCGTCCGATACGCAGTATTTT. It codes for CSARASGLAGGPSDTQYF. This chain connects TRBV20-1 to TRBJ2-3; TRBD2 agrees at 16 bases. Germline CDR1 DFQATT, CDR2 SNEGSKA (reference sequence). This CDR3 is built from 18 residues. V was pared by 1 base and J by 6 bases, with 10 bases of the junction left unmatched.

J is TRBJ2-7 and V is TRBV12-3 or TRBV12-4; D not certain. Trimming removed 4 bases at V and 2 bases at J, with 12 bases between. The CDR3 totals 14 residues. CDR3: CASSSPASAYEQYF. The CDR3 DNA follows: TGTGCCAGCAGTTCCCCAGCCAGCGCCTACGAGCAGTACTTC.

This chain joins TRBV7-9 and TRBJ2-3; no definite D call. Germline assignment: CDR1 SEHNR and CDR2 FQNEAQ (reference sequence). The germline V and J ends were trimmed by 5 bases and 2 bases, with 5 bases remaining between them. This CDR3 has 12 amino acids. CDR3 sequence (DNA): TGTGCCAGCAGCGGGTTCACAGATACGCAGTATTTT. Translation: CASSGFTDTQYF.

Many counts were recorded for this clonotype. The chain couples TRBV12-3 or TRBV12-4 to TRBJ2-7; no definite D call. CDR3 length equals 13 residues. V was trimmed by 6 bases and J by 6 bases, leaving 15 bases between them. The CDR3 nucleotides read TGTGCCAGCAGACCACCCTTGGAAAGCGAGCAGTACTTC. This sequence encodes CASRPPLESEQYF.

This clonotype was seen only a few times. V and J are TRBV27 and TRBJ2-7; TRBD2 is a possible D gene (6 bases). V gave up 6 bases and J gave up 1 base, with 13 bases separating them. This CDR3 region has 14 residues. CDR1 is MNHEY and CDR2 is SMNVEV in the germline V gene (reference sequence). Here the CDR3 DNA reads TGTGCCAGCAGCCTGACTAGTTCTTCCTACGAGCAGTACTTC. As protein: CASSLTSSSYEQYF.

V gene TRBV4-3 combines with J gene TRBJ2-7; TRBD2 is a possible D gene (5 bases). This CDR3 has 13 residues. The V gene lost 0 bases and the J gene lost 5 bases, with 8 bases spanning the gap. CDR1 and CDR2 (germline): LGHNA, YSLEER. The CDR3 is CASSQDRGNEQYF. As DNA, the CDR3 is TGCGCCAGCAGCCAAGATCGGGGAAACGAGCAGTACTTC.

This clonotype was observed at least ten times. The chain uses TRBV12-3 or TRBV12-4 and TRBJ1-5; D is unresolved. V lost 7 bases and J 4 bases, leaving 14 bases between the germline ends. This CDR3 has 14 residues. The CDR3 bases are TGTGCCAGCAATGTGAAAGGCGGGAATCAGCCCCAGCATTTT. Translating gives CASNVKGGNQPQHF.

Points on this clonotype: Being one base from a much bigger clone, this may be a read error. This chain uses TRBV30 with TRBJ2-7, with a weak D call TRBD1 (5 bases). Per the germline V gene, CDR1 is GTSNPN and CDR2 is SVGIG (reference sequence). The CDR3 has 12 amino acids. The CDR3 DNA sequence: TGTGCCTGGAGTGTACCAGGGCGCGAGCAGGACTTC. This codes for CAWSVPGREQDF.